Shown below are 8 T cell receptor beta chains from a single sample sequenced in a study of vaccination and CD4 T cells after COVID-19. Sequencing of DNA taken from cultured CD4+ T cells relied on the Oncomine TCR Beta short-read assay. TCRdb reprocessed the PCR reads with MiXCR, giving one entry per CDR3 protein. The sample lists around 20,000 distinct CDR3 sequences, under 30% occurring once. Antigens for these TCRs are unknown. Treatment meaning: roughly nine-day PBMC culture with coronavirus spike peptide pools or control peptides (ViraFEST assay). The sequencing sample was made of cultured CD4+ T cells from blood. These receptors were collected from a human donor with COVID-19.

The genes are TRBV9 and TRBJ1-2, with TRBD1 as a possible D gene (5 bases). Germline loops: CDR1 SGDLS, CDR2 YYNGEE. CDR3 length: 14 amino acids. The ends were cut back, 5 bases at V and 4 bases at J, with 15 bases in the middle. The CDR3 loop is CASRTTGPGYGYTF. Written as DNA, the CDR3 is TGTGCCAGCAGGACGACGGGACCGGGCTATGGCTACACCTTC.

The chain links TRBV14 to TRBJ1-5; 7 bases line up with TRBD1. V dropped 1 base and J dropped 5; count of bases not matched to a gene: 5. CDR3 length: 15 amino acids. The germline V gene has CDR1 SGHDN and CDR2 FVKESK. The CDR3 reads CASSQAGGGDQPQHF. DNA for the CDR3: TGTGCCAGCAGCCAAGCAGGGGGTGGGGATCAGCCCCAGCATTTT.

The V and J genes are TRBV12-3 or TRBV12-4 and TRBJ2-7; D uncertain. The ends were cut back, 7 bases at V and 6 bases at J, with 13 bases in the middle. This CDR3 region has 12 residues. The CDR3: CASTFDPGEQYF. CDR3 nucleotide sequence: TGTGCCAGCACCTTTGATCCGGGCGAGCAGTACTTC.

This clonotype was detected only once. The CDR3 region is CASSKEQGYGYTF. For the CDR3, the DNA is TGTGCCAGCTCAAAGGAACAGGGCTATGGCTACACCTTC. The chain carries TRBV18 and TRBJ1-2, with D tentatively TRBD1 (6 bases). Trimming cost V 5 bases and J 4 bases, with 11 bases left between them. The CDR3 extends over 13 amino acids. Germline values: CDR1 KGHSH, CDR2 LQKENI.

The CDR3 DNA reads TGTGCCAGCAGAGCCTTCCGGGAGGCGGGTTCACCCCTCCACTTT. This gives the protein CASRAFREAGSPLHF. The chain carries TRBV6-1 and TRBJ1-6; D is undetermined. The CDR3 extends over 15 amino acids. Deletions cut 6 bases from V and 9 bases from J, with 18 bases between. Per germline, CDR1 MNHNS and CDR2 SASEGT.

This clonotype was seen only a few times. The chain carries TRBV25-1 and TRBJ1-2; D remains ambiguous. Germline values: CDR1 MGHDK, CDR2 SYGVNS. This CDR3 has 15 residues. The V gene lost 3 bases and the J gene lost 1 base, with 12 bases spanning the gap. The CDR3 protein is CASSEVSGVNYGYTF. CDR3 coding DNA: TGTGCCAGCAGTGAGGTATCAGGAGTTAACTATGGCTACACCTTC.

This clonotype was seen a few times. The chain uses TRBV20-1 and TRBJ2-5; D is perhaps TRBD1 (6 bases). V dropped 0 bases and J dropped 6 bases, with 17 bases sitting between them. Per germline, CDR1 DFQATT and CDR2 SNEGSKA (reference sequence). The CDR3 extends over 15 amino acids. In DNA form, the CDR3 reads TGCAGTGCTAGAGATCCGTCAGGGGTGACGAAGACCCAGTACTTC. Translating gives CSARDPSGVTKTQYF.

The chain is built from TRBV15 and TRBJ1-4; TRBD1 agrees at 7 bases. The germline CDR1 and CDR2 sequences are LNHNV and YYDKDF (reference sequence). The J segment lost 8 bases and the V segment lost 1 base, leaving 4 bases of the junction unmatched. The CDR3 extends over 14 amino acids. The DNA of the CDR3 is TGTGCCACCAGCAGAGTAGGGGGCGGGGAAAAACTGTTTTTT. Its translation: CATSRVGGGEKLFF.